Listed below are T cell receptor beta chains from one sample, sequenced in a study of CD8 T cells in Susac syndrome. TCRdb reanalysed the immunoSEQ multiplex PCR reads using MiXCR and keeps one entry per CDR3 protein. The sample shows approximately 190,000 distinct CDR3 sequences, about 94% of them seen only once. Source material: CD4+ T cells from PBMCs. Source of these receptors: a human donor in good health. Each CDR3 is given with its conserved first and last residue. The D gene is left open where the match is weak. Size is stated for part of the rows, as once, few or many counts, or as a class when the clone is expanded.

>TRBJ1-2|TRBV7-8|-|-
CASSLNTYGYTF
TGTGCCAGCAGCCTAAACACCTATGGCTACACCTTC
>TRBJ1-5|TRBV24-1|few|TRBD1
CATSDRDSQPQHF
TGTGCCACCAGTGATAGGGACAGTCAGCCCCAGCATTTT
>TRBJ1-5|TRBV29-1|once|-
CSVSRGEEPQHF
TGCAGCGTCTCTCGTGGGGAGGAGCCCCAGCATTTT
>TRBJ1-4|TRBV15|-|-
CATSRDRGTNEKLFF
TGTGCCACCAGCAGAGATCGAGGGACTAATGAAAAACTGTTTTTT
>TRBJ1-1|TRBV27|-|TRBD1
CASSSPGTGRTEAFF
TGTGCCAGCAGTTCCCCCGGGACAGGGCGCACTGAAGCTTTCTTT
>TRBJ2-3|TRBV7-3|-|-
CASSTYGTTDTQYF
TGTGCCAGCAGCACATATGGAACCACAGATACGCAGTATTTT
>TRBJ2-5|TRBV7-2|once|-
CASSPRVWETQYF
TGTGCCAGCAGCCCTAGGGTTTGGGAGACCCAGTACTTC
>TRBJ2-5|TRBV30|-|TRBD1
CAWTGQGQETQYF
TGTGCCTGGACCGGACAGGGACAAGAGACCCAGTACTTC
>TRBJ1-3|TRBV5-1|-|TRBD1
CASRAGGSGNTIYF
TGCGCCAGCAGGGCAGGGGGATCTGGAAACACCATATATTTT
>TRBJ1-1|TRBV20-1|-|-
CSAREFLMRLNTEAFF
TGCAGTGCTAGAGAATTCCTTATGCGACTGAACACTGAAGCTTTCTTT
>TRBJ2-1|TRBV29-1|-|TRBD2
CSVRGLAGDNEQFF
TGCAGCGTTCGTGGACTAGCGGGAGACAATGAGCAGTTCTTC
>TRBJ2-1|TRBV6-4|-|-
CASSEQAMGEQFF
TGTGCCAGCAGTGAACAGGCGATGGGTGAGCAGTTCTTC
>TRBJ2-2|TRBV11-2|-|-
CATSGRTSTGELFF
TGTGCTACCTCTGGGCGTACGAGCACCGGGGAGCTGTTTTTT
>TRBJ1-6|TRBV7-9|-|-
CASSLALGYNSPLHF
TGTGCCAGCAGCTTAGCGCTGGGTTATAATTCACCCCTCCACTTT
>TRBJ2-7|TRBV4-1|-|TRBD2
CASSSRPTSGGDEQYF
TGCGCCAGCAGCTCGCGACCTACTAGCGGGGGCGACGAGCAGTACTTC
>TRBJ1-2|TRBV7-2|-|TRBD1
CASSLGGIQGRYGYTF
TGTGCCAGCAGCTTAGGGGGTATACAGGGGCGCTATGGCTACACCTTC
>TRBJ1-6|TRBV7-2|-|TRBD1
CASSLARQGGNSPLHF
TGTGCCAGCAGCTTAGCCCGACAGGGCGGTAATTCACCCCTCCACTTT
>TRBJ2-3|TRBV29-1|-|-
CSVENVRQRGGVGTDTQYF
TGCAGCGTTGAGAATGTCCGCCAACGTGGGGGAGTCGGCACAGATACGCAGTATTTT
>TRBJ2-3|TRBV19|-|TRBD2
CASSIVGLAGAKSADTQYF
TGTGCCAGTAGTATAGTGGGGCTAGCGGGGGCCAAATCCGCAGATACGCAGTATTTT
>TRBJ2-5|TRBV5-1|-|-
CASSWRTGHQETQYF
TGCGCCAGCAGCTGGAGAACGGGCCATCAAGAGACCCAGTACTTC
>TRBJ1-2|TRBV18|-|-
CASSPKRASGYTF
TGTGCCAGCTCACCTAAAAGGGCCAGCGGCTACACCTTC
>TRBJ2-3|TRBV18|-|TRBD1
CASSRQGAINTDTQYF
TGTGCCAGCTCCCGACAGGGGGCCATAAACACAGATACGCAGTATTTT
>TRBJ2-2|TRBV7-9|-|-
CASSRPEAGELFF
TGTGCCAGCAGCCGACCCGAGGCCGGGGAGCTGTTTTTT
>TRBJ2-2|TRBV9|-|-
CASSVETSGATGELFF
TGTGCCAGCAGCGTAGAAACAAGCGGCGCCACCGGGGAGCTGTTTTTT
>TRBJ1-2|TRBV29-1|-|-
CTTSRGDVTHYGYTF
TGCACCACCAGTCGGGGAGACGTAACTCACTATGGCTACACCTTC
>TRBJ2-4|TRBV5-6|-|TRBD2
CASSLMAGGNIQYF
TGTGCCAGCAGCTTGATGGCGGGGGGAAACATTCAGTACTTC
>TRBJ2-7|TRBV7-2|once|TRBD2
CASSLTSGGYEQYF
TGTGCCAGCAGCTTAACTAGCGGGGGGTACGAGCAGTACTTC
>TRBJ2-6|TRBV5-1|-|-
CASSLEPAGGANVLTF
TGCGCCAGCAGCTTGGAACCGGCTGGCGGGGCCAACGTCCTGACTTTC
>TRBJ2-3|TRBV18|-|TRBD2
CASSHQSGDRKDTQYF
TGTGCCAGCTCACACCAGAGCGGGGATCGGAAAGATACGCAGTATTTT
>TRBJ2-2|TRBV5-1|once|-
CASSSNSLNTGELFF
TGCGCCAGCAGCTCCAATTCCTTGAACACCGGGGAGCTGTTTTTT
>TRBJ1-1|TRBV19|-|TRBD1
CASSVDRGRDTEAFF
TGTGCCAGTAGTGTTGACAGGGGGCGTGACACTGAAGCTTTCTTT
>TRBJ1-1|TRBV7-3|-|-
CASSLIPVGVMNTEAFF
TGTGCCAGCAGCTTAATCCCCGTTGGGGTTATGAACACTGAAGCTTTCTTT
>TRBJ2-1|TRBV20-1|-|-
CSAPGGSYNEQFF
TGCAGTGCTCCCGGGGGTTCCTACAATGAGCAGTTCTTC
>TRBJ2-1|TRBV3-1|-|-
CASSLPDEQFF
TGTGCCAGCAGCCTCCCCGATGAGCAGTTCTTC
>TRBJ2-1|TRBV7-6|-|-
CASSLSIGASSYNEQFF
TGTGCCAGCAGCTTATCGATAGGGGCGAGCTCCTACAATGAGCAGTTCTTC
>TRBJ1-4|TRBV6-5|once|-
CASRSIGRANEKLFF
TGTGCCAGCAGATCTATAGGGAGGGCTAATGAAAAACTGTTTTTT
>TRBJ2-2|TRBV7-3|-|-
CASSPRGVTGELFF
TGTGCCAGCAGCCCGAGGGGGGTCACCGGGGAGCTGTTTTTT
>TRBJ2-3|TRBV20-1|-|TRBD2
CSAQGPSGGVDTQYF
TGCAGTGCCCAGGGTCCTAGCGGGGGGGTGGATACGCAGTATTTT
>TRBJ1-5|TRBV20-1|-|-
CSARVSGSGQPQHF
TGCAGTGCTAGGGTATCAGGGTCAGGTCAGCCCCAGCATTTT
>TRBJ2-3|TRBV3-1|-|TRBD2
CASSQRGGLTDTQYF
TGTGCCAGCAGCCAACGGGGGGGGCTAACAGATACGCAGTATTTT
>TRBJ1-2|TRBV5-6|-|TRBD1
CASSVHDRANYGYTF
TGTGCCAGCAGCGTACATGACAGGGCTAACTATGGCTACACCTTC
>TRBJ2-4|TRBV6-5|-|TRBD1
CASSYSDRAAKNIQYF
TGTGCCAGCAGTTACTCGGACAGGGCGGCCAAAAACATTCAGTACTTC
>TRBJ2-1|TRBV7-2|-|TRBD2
CASLGGLREFF
TGTGCCAGCCTGGGGGGACTACGGGAGTTCTTC
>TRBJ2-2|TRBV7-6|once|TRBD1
CASSAQQGTGELFF
TGTGCCAGCAGCGCCCAACAGGGGACCGGGGAGCTGTTTTTT
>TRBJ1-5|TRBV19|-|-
CASIMGNSNQPQHF
TGTGCCAGTATAATGGGCAATAGCAATCAGCCCCAGCATTTT
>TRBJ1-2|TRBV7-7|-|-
CASSLAGLNSNYGYTF
TGTGCTAGCAGCTTAGCGGGGTTGAATTCTAACTATGGCTACACCTTC
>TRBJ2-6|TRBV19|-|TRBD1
CASLKDRFPSGANVLTF
TGTGCCTCCTTAAAGGACAGGTTCCCCTCTGGGGCCAACGTCCTGACTTTC
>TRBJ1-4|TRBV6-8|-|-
CASTMGVSTNEKLFF
TGTGCCAGCACCATGGGGGTATCAACTAATGAAAAACTGTTTTTT
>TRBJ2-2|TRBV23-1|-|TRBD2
CASSPEGGDTGELFF
TGCGCCAGCAGCCCAGAGGGAGGGGACACCGGGGAGCTGTTTTTT
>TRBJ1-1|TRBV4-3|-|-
CASSQVFAGEAFF
TGCGCCAGCAGCCAAGTCTTTGCAGGGGAGGCTTTCTTT
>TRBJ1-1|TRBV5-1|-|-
CASSSNFQRNEAFF
TGCGCCAGCAGCTCCAACTTTCAGCGTAACGAAGCTTTCTTT
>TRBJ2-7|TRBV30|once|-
CAWDRDRSYEQYF
TGTGCCTGGGACCGGGACCGATCCTACGAGCAGTACTTC
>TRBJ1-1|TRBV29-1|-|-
CSGGWDEAFF
TGCAGCGGGGGGTGGGATGAAGCTTTCTTT
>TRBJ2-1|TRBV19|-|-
CASSISDEQFF
TGTGCCAGTAGTATTTCCGATGAGCAGTTCTTC